This TCR beta chain was sequenced during a study of blood T cell repertoires in COVID-19. Looking at the study overall: The United States, Italy and Spain provided the acute and convalescent COVID-19 samples. In each case, the material was cDNA or gDNA derived from T cells, B-cell-depleted T cells, or PBMCs.

V dropped 4 bases and J dropped 8 bases, with 16 bases sitting between them. The germline V gene has CDR1 SGDLS and CDR2 YYNGEE. This CDR3 spans 14 amino acids. As handled by the study authors: Nucleated cell number was recorded as an estimate derived from reference gene primer amplification. Sequenced by immunoSEQ multiplex PCR; TCRdb stores in-frame clones only, minus some. The V and J calls and the clone size are those of that table, but D and trimming were determined from the DNA. Of 13,000 or so clones listed, approximately 86% are singletons. V is TRBV9 and J is TRBJ2-1; a weak D match, TRBD1 (5 bases). The receptor was derived from a man older than 75 with acute or convalescent COVID-19. The specimen was peripheral blood. CDR3 sequence reads: CASSIRGASDEQFF. The DNA for the CDR3 is TGTGCCAGCAGCATCCGTGGGGCCAGCGATGAGCAGTTCTTC.